This TCR beta chain was identified in a study of blood T cell repertoires in COVID-19. Overall study: Acute-phase and convalescent COVID-19 samples originated in the United States, Italy and Spain. Sources were T cells, B-cell-depleted T cells, or PBMCs; the material itself was cDNA or gDNA.

This CDR3 contains 16 residues. Germline V gene data show CDR1 as MNHEY and CDR2 as SVGAGI. V was shortened by 4 bases and J by 0 bases, with 15 bases between the two germline ends. In the original workflow: Amplifying reference gene primers gave estimates of nucleated cell counts. TCRdb keeps only in-frame clones here, not all; method: immunoSEQ multiplex PCR. Clone size and V and J calls were adopted from that table, with D and trimming inferred from the DNA. The data hold some 180,000 clones, with nearly 90% observed a single time. J is TRBJ1-1 and V is TRBV6-5, with a weak D call TRBD1 (6 bases). The sequenced material came from peripheral blood. This TCR came from a man in his 60s with active or convalescent COVID-19. The CDR3: CASSSTGLFVNTEAFF. DNA for the CDR3: TGTGCCAGCAGTTCCACAGGGCTATTCGTGAACACTGAAGCTTTCTTT.